The source of this T cell receptor (beta chain) is a study of CXCR4 blockade with PD-1 therapy in pancreatic cancer. Broader study findings: Only TCRbeta chains were sequenced here. Tumors were clonally expanded, mean around 0.14 versus 0.05 in healthy blood.

These archived tumors were resected from patients never given neoadjuvant therapy beforehand. The CDR3 consists of 14 residues. Trimming took 1 base from V and 6 from J; bases not matched to a gene: 6. Looked up from germline, CDR1 is SQVTM and CDR2 is ANQGSEA. This clone was found once. Its antigen is unknown. Sequencing used immunoSEQ multiplex PCR; TCRdb keeps in-frame clones, though not all of them. The table lists just over 8,000 clones, roughly 50% of them singletons. The V gene is TRBV29-1, the J gene TRBJ1-1; 9 bases fit TRBD1. This TCR came from a human donor with pancreatic ductal adenocarcinoma. Sequencing was carried out using tumor tissue. CDR3 protein: CSVEGDRVISEAFF. DNA for the CDR3: TGCAGCGTTGAAGGGGACAGGGTAATCTCTGAAGCTTTCTTT.